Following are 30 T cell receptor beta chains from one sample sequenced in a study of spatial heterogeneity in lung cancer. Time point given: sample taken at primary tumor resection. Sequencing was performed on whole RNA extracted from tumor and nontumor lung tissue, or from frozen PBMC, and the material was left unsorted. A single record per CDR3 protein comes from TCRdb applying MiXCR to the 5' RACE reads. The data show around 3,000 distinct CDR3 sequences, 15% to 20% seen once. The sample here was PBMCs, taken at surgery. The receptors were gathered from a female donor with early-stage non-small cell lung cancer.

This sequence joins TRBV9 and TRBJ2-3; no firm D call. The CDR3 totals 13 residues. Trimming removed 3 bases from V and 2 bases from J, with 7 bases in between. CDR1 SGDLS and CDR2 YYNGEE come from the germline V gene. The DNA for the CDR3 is TGTGCCAGCAGCGACGCCTACACAGATACGCAGTATTTT. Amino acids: CASSDAYTDTQYF.

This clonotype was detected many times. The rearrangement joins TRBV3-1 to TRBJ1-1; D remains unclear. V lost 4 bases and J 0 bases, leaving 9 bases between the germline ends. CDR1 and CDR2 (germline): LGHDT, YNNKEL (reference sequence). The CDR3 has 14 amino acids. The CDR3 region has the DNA TGTGCCAGCAGCCCGGACGGACTGAACACTGAAGCTTTCTTT. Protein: CASSPDGLNTEAFF.

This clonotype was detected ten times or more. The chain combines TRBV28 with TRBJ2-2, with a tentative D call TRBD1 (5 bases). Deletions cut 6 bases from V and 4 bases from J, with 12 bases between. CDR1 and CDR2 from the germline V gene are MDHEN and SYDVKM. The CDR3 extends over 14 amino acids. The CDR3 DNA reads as TGTGCCAGCAGACTTACAGGTTTCACCGGGGAGCTGTTTTTT. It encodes CASRLTGFTGELFF.

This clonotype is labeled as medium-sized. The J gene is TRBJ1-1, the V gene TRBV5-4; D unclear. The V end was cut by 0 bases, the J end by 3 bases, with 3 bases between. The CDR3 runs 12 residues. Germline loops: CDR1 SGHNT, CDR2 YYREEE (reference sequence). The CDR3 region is CASSLDYTEAFF. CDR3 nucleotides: TGTGCCAGCAGCTTGGACTACACTGAAGCTTTCTTT.

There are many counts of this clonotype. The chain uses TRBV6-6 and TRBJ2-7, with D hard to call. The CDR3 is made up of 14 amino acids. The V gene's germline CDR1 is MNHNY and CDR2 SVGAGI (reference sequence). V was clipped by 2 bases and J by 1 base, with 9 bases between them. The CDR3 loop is CASSYGQPSYEQYF. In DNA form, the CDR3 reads TGTGCCAGCAGTTACGGTCAGCCATCCTACGAGCAGTACTTC.

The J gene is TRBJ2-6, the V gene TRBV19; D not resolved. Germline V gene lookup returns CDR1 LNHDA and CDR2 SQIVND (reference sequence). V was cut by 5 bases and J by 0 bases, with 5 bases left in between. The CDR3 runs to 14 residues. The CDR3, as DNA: TGTGCCAGTAGTGACGGCTCTGGGGCCAACGTCCTGACTTTC. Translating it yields CASSDGSGANVLTF.

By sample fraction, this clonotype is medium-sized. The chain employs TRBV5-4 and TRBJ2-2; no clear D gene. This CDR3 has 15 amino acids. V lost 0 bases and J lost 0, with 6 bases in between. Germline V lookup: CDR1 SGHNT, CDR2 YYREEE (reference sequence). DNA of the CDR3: TGTGCCAGCAGCTTGGACCCGGCGAACACCGGGGAGCTGTTTTTT. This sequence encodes CASSLDPANTGELFF.

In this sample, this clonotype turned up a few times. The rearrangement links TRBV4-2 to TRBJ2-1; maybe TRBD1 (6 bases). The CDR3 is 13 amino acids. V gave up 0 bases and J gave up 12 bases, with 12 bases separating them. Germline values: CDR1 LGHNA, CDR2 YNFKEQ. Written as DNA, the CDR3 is TGTGCCAGCAGCCAAGATACCCCCAGGGGGCAGTTCTTC. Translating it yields CASSQDTPRGQFF.

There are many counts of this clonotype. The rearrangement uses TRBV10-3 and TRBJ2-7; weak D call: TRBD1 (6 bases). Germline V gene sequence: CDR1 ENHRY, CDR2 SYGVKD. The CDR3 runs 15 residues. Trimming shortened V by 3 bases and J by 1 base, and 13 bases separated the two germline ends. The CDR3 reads CAISDRDTVSYEQYF. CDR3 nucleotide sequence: TGTGCCATCAGTGACCGGGACACTGTATCCTACGAGCAGTACTTC.

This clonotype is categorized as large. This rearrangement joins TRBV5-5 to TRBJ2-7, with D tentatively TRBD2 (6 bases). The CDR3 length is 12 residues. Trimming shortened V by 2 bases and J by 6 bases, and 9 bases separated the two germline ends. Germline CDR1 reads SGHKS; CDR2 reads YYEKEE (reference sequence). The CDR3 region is CASSFGDSEQYF. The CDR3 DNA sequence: TGTGCCAGCAGCTTTGGGGACTCCGAGCAGTACTTC.

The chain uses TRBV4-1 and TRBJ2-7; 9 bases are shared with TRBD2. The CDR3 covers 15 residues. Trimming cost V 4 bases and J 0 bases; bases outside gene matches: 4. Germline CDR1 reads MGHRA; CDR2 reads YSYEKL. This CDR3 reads CASSRGLASSYEQYF. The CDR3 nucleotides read TGCGCCAGCAGCCGAGGACTAGCGAGCTCCTACGAGCAGTACTTC.

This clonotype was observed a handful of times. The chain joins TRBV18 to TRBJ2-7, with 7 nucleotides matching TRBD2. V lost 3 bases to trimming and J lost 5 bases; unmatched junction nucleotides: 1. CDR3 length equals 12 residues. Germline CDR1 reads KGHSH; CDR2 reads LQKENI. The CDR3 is CASSPGRDEQYF. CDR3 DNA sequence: TGTGCCAGCTCACCGGGGAGGGACGAGCAGTACTTC.

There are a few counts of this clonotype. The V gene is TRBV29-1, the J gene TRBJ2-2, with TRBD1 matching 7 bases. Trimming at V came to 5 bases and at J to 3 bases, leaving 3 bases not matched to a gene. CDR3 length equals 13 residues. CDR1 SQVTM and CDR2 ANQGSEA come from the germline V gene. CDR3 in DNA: TGCAGCGTTTGGGACAGCCACACCGGGGAGCTGTTTTTT. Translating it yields CSVWDSHTGELFF.

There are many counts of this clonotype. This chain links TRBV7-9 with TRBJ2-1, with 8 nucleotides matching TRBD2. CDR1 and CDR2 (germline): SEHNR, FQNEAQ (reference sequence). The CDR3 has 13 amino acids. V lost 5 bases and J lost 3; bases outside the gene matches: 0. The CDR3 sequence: CASSRGGYNEQFF. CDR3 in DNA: TGTGCCAGCAGCCGGGGGGGCTACAATGAGCAGTTCTTC.

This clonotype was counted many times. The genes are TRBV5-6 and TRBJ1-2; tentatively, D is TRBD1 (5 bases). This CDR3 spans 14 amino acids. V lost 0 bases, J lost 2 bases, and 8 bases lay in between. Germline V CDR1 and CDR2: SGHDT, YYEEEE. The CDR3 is CASSLERGNYGYTF. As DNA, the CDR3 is TGTGCCAGCAGCTTGGAGCGGGGGAACTATGGCTACACCTTC.

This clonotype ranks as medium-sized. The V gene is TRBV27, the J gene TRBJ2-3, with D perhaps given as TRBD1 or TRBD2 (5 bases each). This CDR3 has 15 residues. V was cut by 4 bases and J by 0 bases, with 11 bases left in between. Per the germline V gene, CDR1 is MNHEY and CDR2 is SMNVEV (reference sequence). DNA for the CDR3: TGTGCCAGCAGTTCGGGGACGTCTAGCACAGATACGCAGTATTTT. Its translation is CASSSGTSSTDTQYF.

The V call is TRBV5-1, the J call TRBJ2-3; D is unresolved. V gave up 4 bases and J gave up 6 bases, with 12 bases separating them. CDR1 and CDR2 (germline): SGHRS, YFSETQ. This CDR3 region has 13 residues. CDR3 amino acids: CASSLTTRDTQYF. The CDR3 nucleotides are TGCGCCAGCAGCCTCACTACGCGGGATACGCAGTATTTT.

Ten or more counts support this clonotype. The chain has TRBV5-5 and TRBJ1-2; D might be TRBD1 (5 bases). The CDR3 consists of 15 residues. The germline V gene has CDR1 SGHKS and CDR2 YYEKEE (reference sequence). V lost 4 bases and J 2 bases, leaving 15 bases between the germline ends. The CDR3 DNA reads TGTGCCAGCAGCCTGGATGGGGCGACCAACTATGGCTACACCTTC. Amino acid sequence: CASSLDGATNYGYTF.

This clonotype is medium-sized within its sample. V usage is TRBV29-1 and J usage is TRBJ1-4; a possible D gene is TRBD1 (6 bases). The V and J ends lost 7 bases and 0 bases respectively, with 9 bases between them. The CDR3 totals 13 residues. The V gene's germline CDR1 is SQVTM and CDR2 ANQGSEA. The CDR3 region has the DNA TGCAGCGCAGGGGTCGCAACTAATGAAAAACTGTTTTTT. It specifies CSAGVATNEKLFF.

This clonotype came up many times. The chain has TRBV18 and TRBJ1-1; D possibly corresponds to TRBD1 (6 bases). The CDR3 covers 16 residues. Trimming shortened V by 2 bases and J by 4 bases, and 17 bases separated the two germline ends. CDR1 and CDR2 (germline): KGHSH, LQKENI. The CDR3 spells CASSPDLGGRGTEAFF. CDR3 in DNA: TGTGCCAGCTCACCAGACTTGGGGGGCCGGGGCACTGAAGCTTTCTTT.

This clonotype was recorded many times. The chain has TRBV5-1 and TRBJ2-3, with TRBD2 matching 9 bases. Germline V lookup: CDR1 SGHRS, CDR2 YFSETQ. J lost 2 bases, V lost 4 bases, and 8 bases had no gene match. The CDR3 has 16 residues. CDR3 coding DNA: TGCGCCAGCAGCCCCCGGCTAGCGGGGACCACAGATACGCAGTATTTT. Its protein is CASSPRLAGTTDTQYF.

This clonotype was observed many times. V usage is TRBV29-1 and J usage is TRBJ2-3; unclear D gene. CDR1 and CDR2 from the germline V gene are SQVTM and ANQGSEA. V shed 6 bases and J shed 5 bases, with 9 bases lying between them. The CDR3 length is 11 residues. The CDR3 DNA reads TGCAGCGTACGAGCCGGAGATACGCAGTATTTT. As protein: CSVRAGDTQYF.

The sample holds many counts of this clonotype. The CDR3, as DNA: TGTGCCAGTATTGACAGGGTGATAGGCGGGGAGCTGTTTTTT. Amino acids: CASIDRVIGGELFF. The V and J genes are TRBV19 and TRBJ2-2, with TRBD1 identical over 7 bases. V shed 7 bases, J shed 7 bases, and the junction held 9 bases outside the gene matches. The germline gives CDR1 LNHDA, CDR2 SQIVND (reference sequence). This CDR3 spans 14 amino acids.

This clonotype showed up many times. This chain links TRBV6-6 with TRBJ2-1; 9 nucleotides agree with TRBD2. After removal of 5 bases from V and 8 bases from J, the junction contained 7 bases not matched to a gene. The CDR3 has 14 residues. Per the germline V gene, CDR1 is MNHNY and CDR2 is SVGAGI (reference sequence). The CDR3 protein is CASSLAGSGDEQFF. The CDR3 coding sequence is TGTGCCAGCAGTCTAGCGGGAAGCGGTGATGAGCAGTTCTTC.

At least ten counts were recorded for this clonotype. CDR3 bases: TGTGCCAGCAGCCCGGGTCGTGGGCGATCCTACGAGCAGTACTTC. The encoded protein is CASSPGRGRSYEQYF. The V call is TRBV7-8, the J call TRBJ2-7; D call uncertain. Germline V CDR1 and CDR2: SGHVS, FQNEAQ. Trimming removed 5 bases from V and 1 base from J, with 15 bases in between. The CDR3 runs 15 residues. The full variable domain, rest sourced from reference TRBV7-8 and TRBJ2-7, is GAGVSQSPRYKVAKRGQDVALRCDPISGHVSLFWYQQALGQGPEFLTYFQNEAQLDKSGLPSDRFFAERPEGSVSTLKIQRTQQEDSAVYLCASSPGRGRSYEQYFGPGTRLTVT.

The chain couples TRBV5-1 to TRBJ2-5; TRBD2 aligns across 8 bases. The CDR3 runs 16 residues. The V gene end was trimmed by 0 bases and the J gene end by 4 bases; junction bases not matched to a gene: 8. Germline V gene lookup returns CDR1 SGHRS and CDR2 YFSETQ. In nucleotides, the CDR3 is TGCGCCAGCAGCTTGGCGGGAGGGGACCCAGGAGAGACCCAGTACTTC. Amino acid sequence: CASSLAGGDPGETQYF. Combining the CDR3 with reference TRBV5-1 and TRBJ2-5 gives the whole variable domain KAGVTQTPRYLIKTRGQQVTLSCSPISGHRSVSWYQQTPGQGLQFLFEYFSETQRNKGNFPGRFSGRQFSNSRSEMNVSTLELGDSALYLCASSLAGGDPGETQYFGPGTRLLVL.

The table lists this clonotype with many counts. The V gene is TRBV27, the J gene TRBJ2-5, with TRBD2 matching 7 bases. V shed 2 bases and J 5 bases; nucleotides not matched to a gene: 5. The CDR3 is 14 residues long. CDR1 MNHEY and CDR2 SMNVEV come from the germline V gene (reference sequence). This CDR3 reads CASSLVAGVETQYF. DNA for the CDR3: TGTGCCAGCAGTTTAGTGGCGGGGGTTGAGACCCAGTACTTC.

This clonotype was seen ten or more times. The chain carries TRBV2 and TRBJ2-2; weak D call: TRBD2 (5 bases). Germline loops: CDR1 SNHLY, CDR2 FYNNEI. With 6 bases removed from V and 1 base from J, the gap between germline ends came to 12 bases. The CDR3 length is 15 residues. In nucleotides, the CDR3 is TGTGCCAGCAGCCCTTTGGGAGTGAACACCGGGGAGCTGTTTTTT. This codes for CASSPLGVNTGELFF. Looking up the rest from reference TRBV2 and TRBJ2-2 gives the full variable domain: EPEVTQTPSHQVTQMGQEVILRCVPISNHLYFYWYRQILGQKVEFLVSFYNNEISEKSEIFDDQFSVERPDGSNFTLKIRSTKLEDSAMYFCASSPLGVNTGELFFGEGSRLTVL.

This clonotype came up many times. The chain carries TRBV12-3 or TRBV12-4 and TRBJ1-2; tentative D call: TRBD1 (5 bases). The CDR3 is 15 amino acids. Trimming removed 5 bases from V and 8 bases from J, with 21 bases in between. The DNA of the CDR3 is TGTGCCAGCAGTGTAATTCAGCGCGGGACGACCGGCTACACCTTC. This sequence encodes CASSVIQRGTTGYTF.

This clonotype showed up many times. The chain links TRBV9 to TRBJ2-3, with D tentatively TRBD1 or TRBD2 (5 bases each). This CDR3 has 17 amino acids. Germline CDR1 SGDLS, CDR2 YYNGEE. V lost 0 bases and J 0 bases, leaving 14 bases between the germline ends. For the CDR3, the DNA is TGTGCCAGCAGCGTAGGTACAGGAGGCCGGAGCACAGATACGCAGTATTTT. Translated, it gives CASSVGTGGRSTDTQYF.